A selection of T cell receptor beta chains follows, all from one sample in a study of identical twins. Each CDR3 protein is one row after TCRdb ran MiXCR on the 5' RACE reads. This table holds around 490,000 distinct CDR3 sequences, roughly 15% found once. The same data also went into a second study, on yellow fever vaccine responses in identical twins.

Source material: CD4+ T cells sorted from blood. The receptors come from a woman younger than 30 in good health. CDR3s include the opening cysteine and the closing phenylalanine or tryptophan. D genes are given only for firm matches. Rows give clone size only sometimes, using once, few, many, or a class for an expanded clone.

NA,TRBJ1-5,many,TRBV12-3/TRBV12-4,TGTGCCAGCAGTTTATCGGCAGGGGGCAATCAGCCCCAGCATTTT,CASSLSAGGNQPQHF
NA,TRBJ1-5,many,TRBV12-3/TRBV12-4,TGTGCCAGCAGCCCGGACAGAGGGGCGGGCGATCAGCCCCAGCATTTT,CASSPDRGAGDQPQHF
TRBD1,TRBJ2-7,NA,TRBV12-3/TRBV12-4,TGTGCCAGCAACGGACAGGGGGCAAAATACGAGCAGTACTTC,CASNGQGAKYEQYF
TRBD1,TRBJ1-1,many,TRBV12-3/TRBV12-4,TGTGCCAGCAGTTGGGACAGGGGGACTGAAGCTTTCTTT,CASSWDRGTEAFF
TRBD2,TRBJ2-7,NA,TRBV5-5,TGTGCCAGCAGCGTTGTAGCGGGATTCTACGAGCAGTACTTC,CASSVVAGFYEQYF
NA,TRBJ2-1,NA,TRBV10-3,TGTGCCATCAGGGCACAGGGCGATGAGCAGTTCTTC,CAIRAQGDEQFF
NA,TRBJ2-1,NA,TRBV6-5,TGTGCCAGCACCAACAGCCGCAATGAGCAGTTCTTC,CASTNSRNEQFF
NA,TRBJ2-1,many,TRBV5-1,TGCGCCAGCAGCTTGGAGGCAGGAAGTTACAATGAGCAGTTCTTC,CASSLEAGSYNEQFF
NA,TRBJ2-2,NA,TRBV12-3/TRBV12-4,TGTGCCAGCAGTCCCATCCGTGGGCAGTTCACCGGGGAGCTGTTTTTT,CASSPIRGQFTGELFF
TRBD1,TRBJ2-7,NA,TRBV4-1,TGCGCCAGCAGCCAAGACGGGACAGGGGTTTTGTACGAGCAGTACTTC,CASSQDGTGVLYEQYF